This TCR beta chain was documented in a study of blood T cell repertoires in COVID-19. This table comes from immunoSEQ multiplex PCR, and its TCRdb copy is limited to in-frame clones, with some not included. The table includes 150,000 to 200,000 clones, 84% detected once. This CDR3 is 15 amino acids long. The germline V gene has CDR1 SGHDN and CDR2 FVKESK. V trimming: 0 bases; J trimming: 13 bases; junction bases outside the gene matches: 14. The sequenced material came from peripheral blood. The sequence derives from an elderly woman with acute or convalescent COVID-19. This chain links TRBV14 with TRBJ2-7, with 8 bases aligning to TRBD2. CDR3 loop: CASSQELLGTSSRYF. The CDR3 coding sequence is TGTGCCAGCAGCCAAGAACTCCTGGGGACTAGTTCCCGTTACTTC.